The T cell receptor beta chain under discussion was sequenced for a study of T-cell reconstitution after alpha-beta-depleted transplantation in children (dated by TCRdb to 2015 to 2016). With regard to the full study: T-cell immune reconstitution after TCRalphabeta/CD19-depleted allogeneic hematopoietic cell transplantation in children was quantitatively tracked in the study by means of TCR repertoire profiling.

CDR1 and CDR2 were assigned from the germline V gene as SGHTA and FQGTGA. V lost 4 bases and J lost 1 base; the stretch between them is 7 bases long. Including cysteine and phenylalanine, the CDR3 has 13 amino acids. Solely the CDR3 DNA is kept, with 39 bases framed from the first base. This clonotype was picked up a small number of times. Its specific antigen is unknown. No base-level quality is on record; no much larger clone is a single base apart. Library preparation employed PCR. Instrument used: Illumina HiSeq 2500. To normalize quantification of the TCRbeta repertoire, the TCR libraries were built with molecular barcoding that relied on unique molecular identifiers. Using fastp trimming at Q25 and MiXCR clonotype assembly, TCRdb reanalyzed the public sequencing data and kept in-frame beta chains. Rows matching on CDR3 protein sequence are summarized as one entry with the most common DNA and genes. The sample yields some 300,000 distinct CDR3 sequences; around a tenth were counted once. Around 2.5% of the sample goes to the ten largest clones.

The sequencing used PBMCs from the stem cell graft donor, collected from the stem cell graft. The V gene is TRBV7-3 and the J gene is TRBJ2-5; the D region possibly corresponds to TRBD1 (5 bases align). The sequence was collected from a human donor who donated a stem cell graft to a child with acute lymphoblastic leukemia. The DNA sequence reads TGTGCCAGCAGCTCACAGGTCCAAGAGACCCAGTACTTC. Translated, it gives CASSSQVQETQYF.